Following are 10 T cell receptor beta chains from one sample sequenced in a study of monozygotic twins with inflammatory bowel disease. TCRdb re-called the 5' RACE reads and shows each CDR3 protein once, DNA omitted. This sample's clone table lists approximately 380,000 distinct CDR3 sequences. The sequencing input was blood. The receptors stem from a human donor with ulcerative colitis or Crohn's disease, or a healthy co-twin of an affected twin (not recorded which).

This CDR3 reads CASSESGVGTEAFF. J is TRBJ1-1 and V is TRBV2. This CDR3 has 14 amino acids. Per the germline V gene, CDR1 is SNHLY and CDR2 is FYNNEI.

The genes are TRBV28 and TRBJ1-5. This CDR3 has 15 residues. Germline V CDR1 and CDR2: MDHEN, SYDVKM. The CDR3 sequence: CASLLISGSNQPQHF.

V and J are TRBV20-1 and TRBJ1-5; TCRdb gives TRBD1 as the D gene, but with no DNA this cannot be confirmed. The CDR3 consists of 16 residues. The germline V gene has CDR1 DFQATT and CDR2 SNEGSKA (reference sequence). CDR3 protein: CSAANVRTPNNQPQHF.

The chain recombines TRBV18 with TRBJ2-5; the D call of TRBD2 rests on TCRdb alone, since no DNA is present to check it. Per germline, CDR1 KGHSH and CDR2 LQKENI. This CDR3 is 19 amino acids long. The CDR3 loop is CASSPQLGRTSGDQETQYF.

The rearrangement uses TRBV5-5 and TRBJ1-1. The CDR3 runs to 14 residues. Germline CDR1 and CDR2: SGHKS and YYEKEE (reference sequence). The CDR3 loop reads CASSFVGADTEAFF.

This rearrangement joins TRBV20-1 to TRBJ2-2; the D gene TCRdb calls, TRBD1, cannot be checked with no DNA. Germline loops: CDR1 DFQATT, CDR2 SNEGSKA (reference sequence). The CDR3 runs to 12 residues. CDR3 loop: CSARAGMGELFF.

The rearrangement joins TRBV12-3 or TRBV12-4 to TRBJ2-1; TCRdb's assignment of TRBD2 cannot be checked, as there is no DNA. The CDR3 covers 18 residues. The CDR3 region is CASSQWTSGGVTYNEQFF.

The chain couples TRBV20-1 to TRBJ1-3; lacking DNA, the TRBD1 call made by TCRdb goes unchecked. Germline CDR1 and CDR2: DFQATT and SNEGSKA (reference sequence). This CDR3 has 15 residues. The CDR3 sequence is CSARDRGTAGNTIYF.

The CDR3: CASSPRSTGNEKLFF. The chain carries TRBV5-1 and TRBJ1-4; the TCRdb call, TRBD1, lacks DNA for checking. The CDR3 is 15 residues long. Per germline, CDR1 SGHRS and CDR2 YFSETQ.

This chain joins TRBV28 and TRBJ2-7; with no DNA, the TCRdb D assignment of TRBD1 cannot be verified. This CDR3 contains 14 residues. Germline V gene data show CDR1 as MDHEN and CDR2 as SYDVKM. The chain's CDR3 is CASSTQGVPGEQYF.